This T cell receptor (beta chain) was profiled in a study of cytomegalovirus exposure and HLA in healthy donors. Regarding donors, all were healthy bone marrow donors. Comment on this clone: The target antigen is unknown.

PCR was performed using 60 Vbeta and 13 Jbeta primers. Profiling relied on immunoSEQ multiplex PCR, and the TCRdb table lists in-frame clones only, not all of them. The sample yields 100,000 to 150,000 clones, 83% seen once. CDR1 is SGDLS and CDR2 is YYNGEE in the germline V gene. CDR3 length equals 14 residues. V lost 4 bases and J 5 bases, leaving 15 bases between the germline ends. Study results and caveats: CMV serostatus was the only immune exposure information that was available. DRB1 had the most TCR associations and HLA-C the fewest, a later analysis found, with rates varying by HLA locus. Association of 16,951 TCR beta sequences with HLA alleles was found at 0.05 false discovery rate in a later analysis.

The sequence derives from a woman between 40 and 55 years old in good health and CMV-seropositive. The V and J genes are TRBV9 and TRBJ1-1, with D possibly being TRBD1 (6 bases). The sample comprised PBMCs. CDR3 in DNA: TGTGCCAGCAGCTCCCGGGGGGCTGGGACTGAAGCTTTCTTT. Protein: CASSSRGAGTEAFF.